This T cell receptor beta chain was recorded in a study of blood T cell repertoires in COVID-19. Turning to the study itself: The United States, Italy and Spain provided the acute and convalescent COVID-19 samples. T cells, B-cell-depleted T cells, or PBMCs provided the cDNA or gDNA that served as material.

While infection was still active, Seattle patients were enrolled and then followed longitudinally. As handled by the study authors: Reference gene primer amplification gave estimated nucleated cell counts. Data came from immunoSEQ multiplex PCR; TCRdb stores just in-frame clones and leaves some out. From that table come the V and J calls and clone size; the DNA was used to work out D and trimming. The sample includes about 140,000 clones, 88% seen only once; the top ten take more than 2.5%. CDR3 size: 13 residues. In germline, CDR1 is SGDLS, CDR2 YYNGEE. Trimming shortened V by 0 bases and J by 5 bases, and 5 bases separated the two germline ends.

Sequenced input: peripheral blood. V is TRBV9 and J is TRBJ2-2; weak D call: TRBD1 (5 bases). This TCR was recovered from a human donor with COVID-19, enrolled during active disease. The donor label of this sample is uncertain. CDR3 sequence: CASSVEGTGELFF. The CDR3 nucleotides are TGTGCCAGCAGCGTAGAGGGGACCGGGGAGCTGTTTTTT.